These T cell receptor beta chains were read from a single sample in a study of control samples from healthy donors and cancer patients. Produced via immunoSEQ multiplex PCR; TCRdb's table is partial and in-frame only. The table includes about 140,000 clones, 75% to 95% detected once. The sequenced sample was blood. The receptors were gathered from a man younger than 30 in good health. Each CDR3 is given with its conserved first and last residue. A D gene is named only where the DNA matches it firmly. Clone size is shown for a subset of rows, as once, few, many or a class of expanded clone.

J gene,D gene,V gene,clone size,CDR3 protein,CDR3 DNA
TRBJ2-5,-,TRBV19,-,CASSPGFSRPETQYF,TGTGCCAGTAGTCCAGGGTTCTCTAGGCCGGAGACCCAGTACTTC
TRBJ2-1,TRBD2,TRBV7-2,-,CASSLGAGGPFNEQFF,TGTGCCAGCAGCTTAGGAGCGGGGGGGCCGTTCAATGAGCAGTTCTTC
TRBJ2-3,-,TRBV24-1,once,CATPRTKGQGKTDTQYF,TGTGCCACCCCTCGCACCAAGGGGCAGGGGAAGACAGATACGCAGTATTTT
TRBJ2-3,-,TRBV15,-,CATSRRGGQAHTQYF,TGTGCCACCAGCAGACGTGGGGGACAAGCTCATACGCAGTATTTT
TRBJ1-3,-,TRBV25-1,-,CASSVTGHRSGNTIYF,TGTGCCAGCAGTGTCACAGGGCACCGATCTGGAAACACCATATATTTT
TRBJ1-1,TRBD1,TRBV2,few,CASINRGTEAFF,TGTGCCAGCATTAACAGGGGGACTGAAGCTTTCTTT
TRBJ1-2,-,TRBV12-3/TRBV12-4,-,CASRGPGAYGYTF,TGTGCCAGCAGAGGCCCCGGGGCATATGGCTACACCTTC
TRBJ1-4,TRBD1,TRBV3-1/TRBV3-2,once,CASSLKKGQGEGGTNEKLFF,TGTGCCAGCAGCCTCAAGAAAGGACAGGGGGAGGGTGGGACTAATGAAAAACTGTTTTTT
TRBJ1-4,-,TRBV7-8,-,CASSLDLGARNEKLFF,TGTGCCAGCAGCCTAGACTTGGGGGCGCGGAATGAAAAACTGTTTTTT
TRBJ1-5,-,TRBV5-3,-,CAKSLSVIFYSNQPQHF,TGTGCCAAAAGCCTGAGCGTTATTTTCTATAGCAATCAGCCCCAGCATTTT
TRBJ1-5,-,TRBV7-2,once,CASSLEGDQPRHF,TGTGCCAGCAGCTTAGAGGGGGATCAGCCCCGGCATTTT
TRBJ2-7,TRBD2,TRBV12-3/TRBV12-4,-,CASVAGGDNEQYF,TGTGCCAGCGTAGCGGGGGGGGATAACGAGCAGTACTTC
TRBJ2-2,-,TRBV10-3,-,CAISNLQGPGELFF,TGTGCCATCAGCAACCTCCAGGGTCCCGGGGAGCTGTTTTTT
TRBJ1-4,-,TRBV21-1,-,CAPGGGPNEKLFF,TGTGCCCCAGGGGGGGGCCCTAATGAAAAACTGTTTTTT
TRBJ1-3,-,TRBV28,-,CASSFPPQSYSGNTIYF,TGTGCCAGCAGTTTTCCCCCGCAGTCGTACTCTGGAAACACCATATATTTT
TRBJ1-1,-,TRBV7-2,-,CASSGPRVGAEAFF,TGTGCCAGCAGCGGCCCGAGGGTTGGGGCTGAAGCTTTCTTT
TRBJ2-5,-,TRBV2,-,CASSEAAGSPQETQYF,TGTGCCAGCAGTGAAGCGGCCGGTTCCCCTCAAGAGACCCAGTACTTC
TRBJ1-4,TRBD1,TRBV19,-,CASSTQGGGNEKLFF,TGTGCCAGTAGTACCCAGGGGGGCGGTAATGAAAAACTGTTTTTT
TRBJ2-3,-,TRBV25-1,once,CASSDWRGGTDTQYF,TGTGCCAGCAGTGATTGGAGGGGAGGCACAGATACGCAGTATTTT
TRBJ2-7,TRBD1,TRBV29-1,-,CSVYGQGSHEQYF,TGCAGCGTGTATGGACAGGGGAGCCACGAGCAGTACTTC
TRBJ1-2,-,TRBV19,once,CASSPKDYGYTF,TGTGCCAGTAGCCCGAAGGACTATGGCTACACCTTC
TRBJ2-3,-,TRBV18,-,CASSPRISTDTQYF,TGTGCCAGCTCACCCCGCATTTCCACAGATACGCAGTATTTT
TRBJ1-1,-,TRBV29-1,-,CSVDRGRTEAFF,TGCAGCGTTGACAGGGGTAGGACTGAAGCTTTCTTT
TRBJ2-1,-,TRBV19,once,CASSIAGENNEQFF,TGTGCCAGTAGTATAGCGGGGGAAAACAATGAGCAGTTCTTC
TRBJ1-6,-,TRBV21-1,-,CASAFPPESSTKLTGAPLHF,TGTGCCAGCGCGTTCCCGCCCGAATCCTCTACTAAGCTTACTGGGGCGCCCCTCCACTTT
TRBJ1-3,-,TRBV2,-,CASSDWGAPGNTIYF,TGTGCCAGCAGTGATTGGGGGGCCCCTGGAAACACCATATATTTT
TRBJ1-2,-,TRBV7-2,few,CASSLDNNYGYTF,TGTGCCAGCAGCTTAGACAATAACTATGGCTACACCTTC
TRBJ1-5,TRBD1,TRBV19,-,CASSKGQGAIQPQHF,TGTGCCAGTAGTAAAGGACAGGGGGCCATTCAGCCCCAGCATTTT
TRBJ2-5,-,TRBV29-1,-,CSVGGLPARTQYF,TGCAGCGTTGGGGGGCTACCCGCCAGGACCCAGTACTTC
TRBJ2-1,-,TRBV5-1,-,CASSLWSPPTGGEQFF,TGCGCCAGCAGCCTATGGTCCCCCCCGACGGGTGGTGAGCAGTTCTTC